Sequencing of this TCR beta chain was carried out in a study of blood T cell repertoires in COVID-19. For the study at large: The United States, Italy and Spain supplied acute and convalescent COVID-19 samples. Sample material is recorded as cDNA or gDNA derived from T cells, B-cell-depleted T cells, or PBMCs.

The CDR3 has 15 residues. J lost 6 bases, V lost 4 bases, and 6 bases had no gene match. Germline CDR1 and CDR2: SNHLY and FYNNEI. Repertoires were generated with immunoSEQ multiplex PCR, while TCRdb's copy carries only in-frame clones and drops some. Among roughly 360,000 clones, more than 75% were seen once, and the ten largest hold 0.95% to 1%. Residents of about two dozen US areas, aged roughly 18 to 89 years, made up the participants. The chain employs TRBV2 and TRBJ2-4, with 10 bases aligning to TRBD2. Sequencing was done on a sample of PBMCs or T cells enriched from blood (not recorded which). This TCR was recovered from a woman aged 25 to 39 with acute COVID-19. The DNA for the CDR3 is TGTGCCAGCAGTGCAGCGGGGGGGCCGGGAAACATTCAGTACTTC. This encodes CASSAAGGPGNIQYF. Full variable domain (outside the CDR3, taken from reference TRBV2 and TRBJ2-4): EPEVTQTPSHQVTQMGQEVILRCVPISNHLYFYWYRQILGQKVEFLVSFYNNEISEKSEIFDDQFSVERPDGSNFTLKIRSTKLEDSAMYFCASSAAGGPGNIQYFGAGTRLSVL.